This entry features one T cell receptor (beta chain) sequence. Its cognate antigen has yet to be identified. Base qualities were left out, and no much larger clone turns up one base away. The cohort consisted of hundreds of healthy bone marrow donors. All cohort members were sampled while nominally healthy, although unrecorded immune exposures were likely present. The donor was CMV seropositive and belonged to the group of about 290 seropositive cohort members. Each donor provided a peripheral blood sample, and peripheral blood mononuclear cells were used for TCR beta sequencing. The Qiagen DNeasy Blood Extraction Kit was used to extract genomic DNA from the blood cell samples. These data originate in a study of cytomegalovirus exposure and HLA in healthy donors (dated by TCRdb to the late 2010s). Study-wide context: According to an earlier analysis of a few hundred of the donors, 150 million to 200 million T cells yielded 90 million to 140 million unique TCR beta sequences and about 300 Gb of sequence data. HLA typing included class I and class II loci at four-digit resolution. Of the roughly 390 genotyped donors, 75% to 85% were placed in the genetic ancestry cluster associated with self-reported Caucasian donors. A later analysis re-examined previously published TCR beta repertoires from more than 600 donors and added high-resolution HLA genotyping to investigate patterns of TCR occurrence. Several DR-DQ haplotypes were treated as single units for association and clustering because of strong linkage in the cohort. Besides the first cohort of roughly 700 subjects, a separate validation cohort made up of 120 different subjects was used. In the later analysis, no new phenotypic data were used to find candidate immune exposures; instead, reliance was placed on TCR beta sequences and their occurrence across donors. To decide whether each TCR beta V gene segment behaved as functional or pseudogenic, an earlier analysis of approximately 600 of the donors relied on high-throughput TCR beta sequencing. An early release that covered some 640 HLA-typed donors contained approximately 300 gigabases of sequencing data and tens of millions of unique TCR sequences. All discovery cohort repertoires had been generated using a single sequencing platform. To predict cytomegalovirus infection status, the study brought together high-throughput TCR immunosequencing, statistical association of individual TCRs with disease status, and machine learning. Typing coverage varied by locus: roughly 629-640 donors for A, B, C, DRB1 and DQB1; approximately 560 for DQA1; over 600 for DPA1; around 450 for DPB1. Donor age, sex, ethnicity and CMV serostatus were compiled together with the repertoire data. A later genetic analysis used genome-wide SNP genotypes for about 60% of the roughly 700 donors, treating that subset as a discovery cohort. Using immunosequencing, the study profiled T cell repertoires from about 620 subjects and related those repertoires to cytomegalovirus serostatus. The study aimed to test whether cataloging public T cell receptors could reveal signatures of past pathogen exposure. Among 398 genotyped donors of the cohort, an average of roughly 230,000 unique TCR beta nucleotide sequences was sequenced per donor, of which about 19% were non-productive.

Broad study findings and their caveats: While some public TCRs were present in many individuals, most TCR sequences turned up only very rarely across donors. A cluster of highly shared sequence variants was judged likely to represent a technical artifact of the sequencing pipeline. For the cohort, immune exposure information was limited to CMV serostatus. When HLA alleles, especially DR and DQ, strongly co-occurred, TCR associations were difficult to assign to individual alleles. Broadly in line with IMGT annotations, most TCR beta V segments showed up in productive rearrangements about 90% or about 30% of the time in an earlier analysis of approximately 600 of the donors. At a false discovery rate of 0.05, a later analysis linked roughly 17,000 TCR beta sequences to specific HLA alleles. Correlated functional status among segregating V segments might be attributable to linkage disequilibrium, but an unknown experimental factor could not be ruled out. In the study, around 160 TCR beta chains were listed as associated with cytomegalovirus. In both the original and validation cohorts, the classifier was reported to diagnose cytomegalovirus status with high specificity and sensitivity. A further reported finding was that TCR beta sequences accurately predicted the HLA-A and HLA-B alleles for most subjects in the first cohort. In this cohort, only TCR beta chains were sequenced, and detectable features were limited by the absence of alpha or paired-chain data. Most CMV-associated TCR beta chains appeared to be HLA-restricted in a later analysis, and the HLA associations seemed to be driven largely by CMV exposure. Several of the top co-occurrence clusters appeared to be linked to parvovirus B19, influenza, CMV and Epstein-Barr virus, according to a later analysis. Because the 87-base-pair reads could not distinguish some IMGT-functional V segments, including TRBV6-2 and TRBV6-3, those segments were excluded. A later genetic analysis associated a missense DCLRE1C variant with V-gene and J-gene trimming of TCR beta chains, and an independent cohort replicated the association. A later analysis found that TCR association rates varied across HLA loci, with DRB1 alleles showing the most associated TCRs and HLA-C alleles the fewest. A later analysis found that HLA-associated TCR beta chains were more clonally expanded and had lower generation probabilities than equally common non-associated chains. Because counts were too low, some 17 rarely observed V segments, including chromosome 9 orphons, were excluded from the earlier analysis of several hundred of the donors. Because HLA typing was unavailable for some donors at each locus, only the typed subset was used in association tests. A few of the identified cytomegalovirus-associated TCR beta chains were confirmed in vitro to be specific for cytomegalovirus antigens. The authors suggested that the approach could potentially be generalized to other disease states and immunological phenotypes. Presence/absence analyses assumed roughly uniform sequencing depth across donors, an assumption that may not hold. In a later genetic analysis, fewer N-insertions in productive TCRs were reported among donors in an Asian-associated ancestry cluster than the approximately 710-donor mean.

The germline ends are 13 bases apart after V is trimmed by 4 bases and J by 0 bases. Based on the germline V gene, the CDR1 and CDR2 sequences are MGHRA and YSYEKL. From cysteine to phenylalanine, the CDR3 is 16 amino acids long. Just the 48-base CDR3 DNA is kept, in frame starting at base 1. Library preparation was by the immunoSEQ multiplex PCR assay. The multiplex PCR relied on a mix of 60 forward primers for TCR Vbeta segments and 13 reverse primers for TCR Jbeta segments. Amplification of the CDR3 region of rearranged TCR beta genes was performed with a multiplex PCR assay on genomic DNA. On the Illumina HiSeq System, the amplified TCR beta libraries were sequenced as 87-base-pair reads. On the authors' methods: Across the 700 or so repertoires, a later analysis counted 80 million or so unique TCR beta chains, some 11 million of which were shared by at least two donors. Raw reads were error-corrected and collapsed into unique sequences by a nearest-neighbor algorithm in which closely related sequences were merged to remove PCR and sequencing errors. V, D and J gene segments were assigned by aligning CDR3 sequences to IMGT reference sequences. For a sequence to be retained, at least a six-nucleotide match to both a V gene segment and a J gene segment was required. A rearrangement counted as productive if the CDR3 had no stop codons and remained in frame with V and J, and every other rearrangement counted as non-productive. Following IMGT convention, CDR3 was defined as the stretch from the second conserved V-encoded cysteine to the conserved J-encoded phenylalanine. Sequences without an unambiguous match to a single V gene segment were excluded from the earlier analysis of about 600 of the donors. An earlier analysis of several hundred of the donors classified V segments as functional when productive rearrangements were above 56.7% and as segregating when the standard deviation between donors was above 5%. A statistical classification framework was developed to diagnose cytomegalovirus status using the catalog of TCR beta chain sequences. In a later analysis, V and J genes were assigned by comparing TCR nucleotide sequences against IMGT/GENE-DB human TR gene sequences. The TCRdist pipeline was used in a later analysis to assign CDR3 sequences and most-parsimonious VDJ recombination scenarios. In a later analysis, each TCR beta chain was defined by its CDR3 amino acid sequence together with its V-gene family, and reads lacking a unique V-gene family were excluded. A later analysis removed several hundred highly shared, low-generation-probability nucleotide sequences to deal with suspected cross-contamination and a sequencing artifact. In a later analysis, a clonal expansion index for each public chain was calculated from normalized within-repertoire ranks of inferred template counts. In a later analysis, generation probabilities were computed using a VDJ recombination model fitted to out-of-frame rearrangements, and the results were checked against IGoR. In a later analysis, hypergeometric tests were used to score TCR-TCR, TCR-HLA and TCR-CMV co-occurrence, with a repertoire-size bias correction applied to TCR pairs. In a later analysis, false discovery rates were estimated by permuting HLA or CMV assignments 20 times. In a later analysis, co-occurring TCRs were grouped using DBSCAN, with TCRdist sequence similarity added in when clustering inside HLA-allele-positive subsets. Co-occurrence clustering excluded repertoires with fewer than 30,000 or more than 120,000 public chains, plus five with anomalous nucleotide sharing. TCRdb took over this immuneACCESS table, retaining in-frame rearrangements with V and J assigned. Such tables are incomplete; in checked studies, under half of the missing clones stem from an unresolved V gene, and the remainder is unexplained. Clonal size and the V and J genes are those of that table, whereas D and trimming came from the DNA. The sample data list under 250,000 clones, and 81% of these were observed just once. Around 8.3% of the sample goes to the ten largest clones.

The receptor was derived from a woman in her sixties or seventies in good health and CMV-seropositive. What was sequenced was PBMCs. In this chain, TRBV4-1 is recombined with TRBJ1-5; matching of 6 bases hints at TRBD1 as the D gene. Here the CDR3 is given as CASSPAQGNSNQPQHF. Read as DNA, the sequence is TGCGCCAGCAGCCCCGCCCAGGGGAATAGCAATCAGCCCCAGCATTTT.